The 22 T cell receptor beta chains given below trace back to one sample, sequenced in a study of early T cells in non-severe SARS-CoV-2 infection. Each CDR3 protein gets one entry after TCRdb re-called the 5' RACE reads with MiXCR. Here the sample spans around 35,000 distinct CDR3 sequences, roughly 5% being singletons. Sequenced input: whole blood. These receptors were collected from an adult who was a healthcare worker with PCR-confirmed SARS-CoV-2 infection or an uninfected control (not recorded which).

CDR3 sequence (DNA): TGTGCCATCAGCCGCACTAGCGGGGGGGAAGAGACCCAGTACTTC. Protein sequence: CAISRTSGGEETQYF. The rearrangement links TRBV10-3 to TRBJ2-5, with 13 bases matching TRBD2. CDR1 is ENHRY, CDR2 SYGVKD, per germline. Losses at the gene ends were 6 bases for V and 3 bases for J; bases not matched to a gene: 4. The CDR3 extends over 15 amino acids.

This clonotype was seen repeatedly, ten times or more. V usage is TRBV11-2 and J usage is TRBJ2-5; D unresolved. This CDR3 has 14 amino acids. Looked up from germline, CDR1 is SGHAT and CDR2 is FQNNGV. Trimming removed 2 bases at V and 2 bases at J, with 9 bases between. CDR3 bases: TGTGCCAGCAGCTTAAACGGTGGGCAAGAGACCCAGTACTTC. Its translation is CASSLNGGQETQYF.

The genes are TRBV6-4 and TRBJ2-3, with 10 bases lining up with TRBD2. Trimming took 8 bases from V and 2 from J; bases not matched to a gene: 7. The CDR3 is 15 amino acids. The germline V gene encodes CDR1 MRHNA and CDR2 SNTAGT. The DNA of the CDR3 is TGTGCCAGCGCTCGGACTAGCGGAAACACAGATACGCAGTATTTT. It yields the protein CASARTSGNTDTQYF.

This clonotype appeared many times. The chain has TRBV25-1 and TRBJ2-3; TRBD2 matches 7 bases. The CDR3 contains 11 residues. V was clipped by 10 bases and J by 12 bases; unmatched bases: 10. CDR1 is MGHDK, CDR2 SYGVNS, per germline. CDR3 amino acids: CATDDWTRQYF. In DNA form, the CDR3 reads TGTGCCACCGACGATTGGACTAGACAGTATTTT. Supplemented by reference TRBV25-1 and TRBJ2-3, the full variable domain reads EADIYQTPRYLVIGTGKKITLECSQTMGHDKMYWYQQDPGMELHLIHYSYGVNSTEKGDLSSESTVSRIRTEHFPLTLESARPSHTSQYLCATDDWTRQYFGPGTRLTVL.

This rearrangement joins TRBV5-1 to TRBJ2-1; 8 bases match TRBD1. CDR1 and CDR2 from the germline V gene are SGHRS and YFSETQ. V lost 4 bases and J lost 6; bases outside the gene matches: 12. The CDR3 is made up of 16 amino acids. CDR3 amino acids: CASSTGQGRGRNEQFF. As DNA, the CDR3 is TGCGCCAGCAGCACAGGACAGGGTAGGGGACGCAATGAGCAGTTCTTC.

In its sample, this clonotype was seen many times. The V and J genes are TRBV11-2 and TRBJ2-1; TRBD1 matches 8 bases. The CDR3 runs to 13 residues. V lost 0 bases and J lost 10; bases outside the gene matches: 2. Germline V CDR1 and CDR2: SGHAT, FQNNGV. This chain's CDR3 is CASSLETGVEQFF. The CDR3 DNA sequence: TGTGCCAGCAGCTTAGAGACAGGGGTCGAGCAGTTCTTC. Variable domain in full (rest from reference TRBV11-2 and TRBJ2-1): EAGVAQSPRYKIIEKRQSVAFWCNPISGHATLYWYQQILGQGPKLLIQFQNNGVVDDSQLPKDRFSAERLKGVDSTLKIQPAKLEDSAVYLCASSLETGVEQFFGPGTRLTVL.

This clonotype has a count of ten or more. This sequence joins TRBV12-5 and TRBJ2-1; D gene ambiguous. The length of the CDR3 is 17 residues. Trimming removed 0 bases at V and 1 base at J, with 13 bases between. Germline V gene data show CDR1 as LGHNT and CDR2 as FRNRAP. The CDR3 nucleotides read TGTGCTAGTGGTTTGGTACTGTTGGGTAGGTCCTACAATGAGCAGTTCTTC. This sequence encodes CASGLVLLGRSYNEQFF.

CDR3 amino acids: CASSYTQGDPTDTQYF. Here the CDR3 DNA reads TGCGCCAGCAGTTACACCCAGGGAGATCCCACAGATACGCAGTATTTT. J is TRBJ2-3 and V is TRBV5-1; D tentatively fits TRBD1 or TRBD2 (5 bases each). CDR1 is SGHRS, CDR2 YFSETQ, per germline. There are 16 residues in the CDR3. V lost 5 bases and J lost 2, with 18 bases in between.

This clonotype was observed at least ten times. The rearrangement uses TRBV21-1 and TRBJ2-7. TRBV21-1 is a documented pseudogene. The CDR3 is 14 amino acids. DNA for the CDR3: TGTGCCAGCAGCAAAGACTTCCGAGGAAGCGAGCAGTACTTC. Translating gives CASSKDFRGSEQYF.

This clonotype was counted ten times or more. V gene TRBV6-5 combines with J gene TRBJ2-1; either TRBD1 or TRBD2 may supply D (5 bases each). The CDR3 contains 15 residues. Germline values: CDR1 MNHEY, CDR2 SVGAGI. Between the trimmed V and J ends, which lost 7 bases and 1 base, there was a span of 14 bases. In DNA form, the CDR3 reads TGTGCCAGCACCCGGGACCCGGCGTCCTACAATGAGCAGTTCTTC. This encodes CASTRDPASYNEQFF.

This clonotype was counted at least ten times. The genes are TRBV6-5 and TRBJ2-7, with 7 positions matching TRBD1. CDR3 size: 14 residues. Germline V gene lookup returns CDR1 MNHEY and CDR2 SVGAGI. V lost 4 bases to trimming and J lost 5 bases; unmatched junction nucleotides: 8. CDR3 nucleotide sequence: TGTGCCAGCAGTTCCAGACAGGGTCTGAACGAGCAGTACTTC. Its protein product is CASSSRQGLNEQYF.

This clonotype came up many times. CDR3: CASRLTGVVSGNTIYF. The CDR3 DNA sequence: TGTGCCAGCAGGTTAACAGGGGTCGTCTCTGGAAACACCATATATTTT. The genes are TRBV12-3 or TRBV12-4 and TRBJ1-3, with 7 bases fitting TRBD1. The CDR3 runs 16 residues. V dropped 6 bases and J dropped 0; count of bases not matched to a gene: 8.

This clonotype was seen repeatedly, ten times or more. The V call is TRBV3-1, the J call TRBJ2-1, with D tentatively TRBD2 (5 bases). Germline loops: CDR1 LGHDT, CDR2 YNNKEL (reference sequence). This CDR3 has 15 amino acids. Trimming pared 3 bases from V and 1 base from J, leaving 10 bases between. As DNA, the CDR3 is TGTGCCAGCAGCCAGGACTCTCCGTCCTACAATGAGCAGTTCTTC. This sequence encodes CASSQDSPSYNEQFF.

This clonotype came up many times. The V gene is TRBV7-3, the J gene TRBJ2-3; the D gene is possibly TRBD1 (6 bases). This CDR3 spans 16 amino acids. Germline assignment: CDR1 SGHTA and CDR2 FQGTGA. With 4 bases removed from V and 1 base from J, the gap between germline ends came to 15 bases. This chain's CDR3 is CASSSLRGWGTDTQYF. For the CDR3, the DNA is TGTGCCAGCAGCTCCCTCAGGGGTTGGGGCACAGATACGCAGTATTTT.

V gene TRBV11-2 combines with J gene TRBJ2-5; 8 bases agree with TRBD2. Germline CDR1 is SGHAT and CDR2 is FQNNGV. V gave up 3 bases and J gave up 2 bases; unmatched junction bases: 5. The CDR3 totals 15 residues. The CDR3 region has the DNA TGTGCCAGCAGCTTTGACGGGAGGGAGCAAGAGACCCAGTACTTC. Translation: CASSFDGREQETQYF. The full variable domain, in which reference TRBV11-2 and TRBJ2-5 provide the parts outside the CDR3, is EAGVAQSPRYKIIEKRQSVAFWCNPISGHATLYWYQQILGQGPKLLIQFQNNGVVDDSQLPKDRFSAERLKGVDSTLKIQPAKLEDSAVYLCASSFDGREQETQYFGPGTRLLVL.

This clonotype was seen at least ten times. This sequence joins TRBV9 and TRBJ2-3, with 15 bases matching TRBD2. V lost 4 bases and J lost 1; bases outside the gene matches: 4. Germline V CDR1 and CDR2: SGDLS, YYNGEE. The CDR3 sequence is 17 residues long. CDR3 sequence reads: CASSIRTSGRGTDTQYF. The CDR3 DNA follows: TGTGCCAGCAGCATCCGGACTAGCGGGAGGGGCACAGATACGCAGTATTTT.

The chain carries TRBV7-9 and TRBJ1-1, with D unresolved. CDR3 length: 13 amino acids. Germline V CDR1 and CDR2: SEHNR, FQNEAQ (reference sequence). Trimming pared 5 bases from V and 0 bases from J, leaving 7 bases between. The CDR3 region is CASSEYMNTEAFF. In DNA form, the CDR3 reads TGTGCCAGCAGCGAATACATGAACACTGAAGCTTTCTTT.

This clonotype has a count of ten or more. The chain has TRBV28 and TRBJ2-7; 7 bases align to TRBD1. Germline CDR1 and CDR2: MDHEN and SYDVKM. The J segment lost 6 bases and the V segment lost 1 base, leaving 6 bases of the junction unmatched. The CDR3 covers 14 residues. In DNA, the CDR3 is TGTGCCAGCAGTTTATTGACAGGGTACGCCGAGCAGTACTTC. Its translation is CASSLLTGYAEQYF.

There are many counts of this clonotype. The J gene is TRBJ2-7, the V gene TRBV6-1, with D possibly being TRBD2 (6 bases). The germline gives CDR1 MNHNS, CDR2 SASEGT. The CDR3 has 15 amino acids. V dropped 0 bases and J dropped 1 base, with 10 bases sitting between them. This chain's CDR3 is CASSEARGSSYEQYF. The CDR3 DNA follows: TGTGCCAGCAGTGAAGCGCGGGGCAGTTCCTACGAGCAGTACTTC.

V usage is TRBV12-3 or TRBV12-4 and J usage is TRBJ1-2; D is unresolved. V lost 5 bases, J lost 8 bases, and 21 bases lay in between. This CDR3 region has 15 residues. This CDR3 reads CASSLRQTTLWGYTF. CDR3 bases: TGTGCCAGCAGTCTAAGACAAACCACACTATGGGGCTACACCTTC.

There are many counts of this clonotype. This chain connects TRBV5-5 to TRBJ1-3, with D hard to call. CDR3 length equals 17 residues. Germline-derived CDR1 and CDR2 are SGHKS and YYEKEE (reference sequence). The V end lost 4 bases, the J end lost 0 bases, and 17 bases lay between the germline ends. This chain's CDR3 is CASSRELGHTSGNTIYF. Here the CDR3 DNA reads TGTGCCAGCAGCCGAGAGTTAGGCCACACCTCTGGAAACACCATATATTTT.

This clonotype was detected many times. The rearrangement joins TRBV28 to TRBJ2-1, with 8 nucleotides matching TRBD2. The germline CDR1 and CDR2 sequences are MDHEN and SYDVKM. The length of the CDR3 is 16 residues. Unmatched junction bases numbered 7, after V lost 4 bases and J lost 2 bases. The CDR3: CASSSVGTRTYNEQFF. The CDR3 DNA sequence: TGTGCCAGCAGTTCAGTCGGGACTAGAACCTACAATGAGCAGTTCTTC.